This T cell receptor (beta chain) was documented in a study of blood T cell repertoires in COVID-19. Participants classified as exposed had met a COVID-19 case within 2 weeks before study entry. V dropped 1 base and J dropped 4; count of bases not matched to a gene: 2. The CDR3 totals 15 residues. Germline V gene lookup returns CDR1 LNHDA and CDR2 SQIVND (reference sequence). Repertoires were generated with immunoSEQ multiplex PCR, while TCRdb's copy carries only in-frame clones and drops some. The data hold about 140,000 clones, with approximately 88% observed a single time. This TCR was sampled from a man aged 65 to 85 who had been exposed to COVID-19. The gene calls are TRBV19 and TRBJ1-5; TRBD1 agrees at 9 bases. Sequencing was carried out using PBMCs or T cells enriched from blood (not recorded which). The CDR3 reads CASSIGDRGNQPQHF. The CDR3 DNA is TGTGCCAGTAGTATAGGTGACAGGGGGAATCAGCCCCAGCATTTT. The entire variable domain, with the rest obtained from reference TRBV19 and TRBJ1-5, is as follows: DGGITQSPKYLFRKEGQNVTLSCEQNLNHDAMYWYRQDPGQGLRLIYYSQIVNDFQKGDIAEGYSVSREKKESFPLTVTSAQKNPTAFYLCASSIGDRGNQPQHFGDGTRLSIL.